The rows below give T cell receptor beta chains drawn from one sample of a study of resident and recirculating memory T cells in vitiligo. Some clones are missing from TCRdb's copy, which holds only in-frame ones; the method was immunoSEQ multiplex PCR. In the table there are 40,000 to 45,000 clones, over 90% of which are singletons. The sample comprised blood. These receptor sequences come from a male donor with vitiligo. Both conserved end residues are part of each CDR3. The D gene is left open where the match is weak. The size entry is marked missing in some rows and otherwise reads once, few, many or a size class.

>TRBV5-4|TRBJ2-1|.|TRBD2
TGTGCCAGCAGCCTCCGGACTAGGGACAATGAGCAGTTCTTC
CASSLRTRDNEQFF
>TRBV11-2|TRBJ1-1|.|.
TGTGCCAGCAGCTTAATTCAGGGATTCCGGAACACTGAAGCTTTCTTT
CASSLIQGFRNTEAFF
>TRBV20-1|TRBJ1-1|.|.
TGCAGTATAGGGGGGAACACTGAAGCTTTCTTT
CSIGGNTEAFF
>TRBV15|TRBJ2-2|.|.
TGTGCCACACGGATAGGGGGAGCAAACACCGGGGAGCTGTTTTTT
CATRIGGANTGELFF
>TRBV27|TRBJ1-6|.|.
TGTGCCAGCAGTTCCCCCTCGGCGGTTTCACCCCTCCACTTT
CASSSPSAVSPLHF
>TRBV9|TRBJ2-1|.|.
TGTGCCAGCAGCGGGGCTAGCAGCCTTAGTAGGAATGAGCAGTTCTTC
CASSGASSLSRNEQFF
>TRBV11-2|TRBJ2-1|.|.
TGTGCCAGCAGCTTAGTGGCGGTTAGCGAGTTACATGAGCAGTTCTTC
CASSLVAVSELHEQFF
>TRBV9|TRBJ2-2|.|TRBD1
TGTGCCAGCAGCTTCCCTCGGGGCGGGACAGGCACCGGGGAGCTGTTTTTT
CASSFPRGGTGTGELFF
>TRBV12-5|TRBJ2-7|.|TRBD2
TGTGCTAGTGGTTTCGGACTAGCGGGGGCTTACTACGAGCAGTACTTC
CASGFGLAGAYYEQYF
>TRBV10-3|TRBJ2-3|.|TRBD2
TGTGCCATCAGTGGCGCGGGGGCAGATACGCAGTATTTT
CAISGAGADTQYF
>TRBV30|TRBJ1-6|few|.
TGTGCCTGGATGACTCAAGCTAATTCACCCCTCCACTTT
CAWMTQANSPLHF
>TRBV2|TRBJ1-5|.|TRBD1
TGTGCCAGCAGTGGCGGGGCAGGGGGGCATCAGCCCCAGCATTTT
CASSGGAGGHQPQHF
>TRBV27|TRBJ2-7|.|TRBD1
TGTGCCAGCAGGCTACTGGCGACAGGGCATTTCTACGAGCAGTACTTC
CASRLLATGHFYEQYF
>TRBV19|TRBJ1-2|.|.
TGTGCCAGTGAACTACAGGGCTATGGCTACACCTTC
CASELQGYGYTF
>TRBV19|TRBJ2-5|.|TRBD2
TGTGCCAGTAACGAGCGGGGGAGAGAGACCCAGTACTTC
CASNERGRETQYF
>TRBV5-1|TRBJ2-7|.|.
TGCGCCAGCAGCTTGGGAGGCAGCTCCTACGAGCAGTACTTC
CASSLGGSSYEQYF
>TRBV5-4|TRBJ2-5|.|.
TGTGCCAGCAGCGGCAAGGGGGTAGAGACCCAGTACTTC
CASSGKGVETQYF
>TRBV5-4|TRBJ1-1|.|.
TGTGCCAGCAGCTTGGCCAGGGGAGTCCCTGAAGCTTTCTTT
CASSLARGVPEAFF
>TRBV11-2|TRBJ2-7|.|TRBD1
TGTGCCAGCAGCTTGACAGGGGGGATTTCCTACGAGCAGTACTTC
CASSLTGGISYEQYF
>TRBV5-6|TRBJ1-2|.|.
TGTGCCAGCAGCCCTACCGTATTCTATGGCTACACCTTC
CASSPTVFYGYTF
>TRBV2|TRBJ2-3|.|TRBD2
TGTGCCAGCAGTGAATGGGGGGCCCGGGGGGGCTCTGATACGCAGTATTTT
CASSEWGARGGSDTQYF
>TRBV30|TRBJ2-7|.|TRBD2
TGTGCCTTTCGACTAGCGGGAGCCTACGAGCAGTACTTC
CAFRLAGAYEQYF
>TRBV11-1|TRBJ1-2|.|.
TGTGCCAGCAGGCACGGGGATCGGCTCTATGGCTACACCTTC
CASRHGDRLYGYTF
>TRBV1|TRBJ2-3|.|.
TGCACCAGCAGCCAAGATCGAGCGGGGGGGGATACGCAGTATTTT
CTSSQDRAGGDTQYF
>TRBV6-6|TRBJ1-3|.|TRBD1
TGTGCCAGCAGTTACACCAGGGGGCTGATGAGCACCATATATTTT
CASSYTRGLMSTIYF
>TRBV11-1|TRBJ2-2|.|TRBD2
TGTGCCAGCAGCTACCCAGCGGGGGTGTTGGCCGGGGAGCTGTTTTTT
CASSYPAGVLAGELFF
>TRBV6-1|TRBJ2-7|once|TRBD1
TGTGCCAGCAGTGAAACACCGGGACAGGGCGGGATCGAGCAGTACTTC
CASSETPGQGGIEQYF
>TRBV6-1|TRBJ2-1|.|.
TGTGCCAGCAGTAAGCATTCCGGCTCCTACAATGAGCAGTTCTTC
CASSKHSGSYNEQFF
>TRBV5-4|TRBJ2-3|.|.
TGTGCCAGCAGCCCCGGGACAACTAGCACAGATACGCAGTATTTT
CASSPGTTSTDTQYF
>TRBV12-5|TRBJ2-3|once|.
TGTGCTAGTGGTACTCGGGGCACAGATACGCAGTATTTT
CASGTRGTDTQYF
>TRBV15|TRBJ1-2|.|.
TGTGCCACCAGCAGAGACGTGGGGGCCGTCGGCTACACCTTC
CATSRDVGAVGYTF
>TRBV7-2|TRBJ2-2|.|TRBD2
TGTGCCAGCAGCTTATATATTGGGAGGGATCAGTCCGGGGAGCTGTTTTTT
CASSLYIGRDQSGELFF
>TRBV7-7|TRBJ2-1|.|TRBD2
TGTGCCAGCAGCTTAGGGGCGGGGGGCGCGAATGAGCAGTTCTTC
CASSLGAGGANEQFF
>TRBV5-1|TRBJ2-3|.|TRBD2
TGCGCCAGCAGCTTGGTTGGGGGGGCAGATACGCAGTATTTT
CASSLVGGADTQYF
>TRBV19|TRBJ1-6|.|TRBD1
TGTGCCAGTAGTATACGCGGGACAGATAATTCACCCCTCCACTTT
CASSIRGTDNSPLHF
>TRBV4-3|TRBJ1-1|.|.
TGCGCCAGCAGCCAAGAAAAAGACAGTTGGGTCACTGAAGCTTTCTTT
CASSQEKDSWVTEAFF
>TRBV5-1|TRBJ1-2|few|.
TGCGCCAGCAGCTTGAGGAGTAAGACCTCTAATTCCTTCTATGGCTACACCTTC
CASSLRSKTSNSFYGYTF
>TRBV6-1|TRBJ2-7|.|.
TGTGCCAGCAGGACACGGATTAACCTTCCCCACGAGCAGTACTTC
CASRTRINLPHEQYF
>TRBV9|TRBJ2-2|.|.
TGTGCCAGCAGCGGACACCACACCGGGGAGCTGTTTTTT
CASSGHHTGELFF
>TRBV9|TRBJ2-7|.|.
TGTGCCAGCAGCGAGGGGCTAGCGAGGTACGAGCAGTACTTC
CASSEGLARYEQYF
>TRBV5-5|TRBJ1-3|.|.
TGTGCCAGCAGCCTGACAGTGACCTCTGGAAACACCATATATTTT
CASSLTVTSGNTIYF
>TRBV5-1|TRBJ2-7|.|.
TGCGCCAGCACATTGGGAGGACAACGAAACTTCCCCTACGAGCAGTACTTC
CASTLGGQRNFPYEQYF
>TRBV6-5|TRBJ2-5|.|.
TGTGCCAGCAGTTACTCCCGCAGGCCTCTAATTGAGACCCAGTACTTC
CASSYSRRPLIETQYF
>TRBV27|TRBJ1-2|.|.
TGTGCCAGCAGTCCTCGGCAGGATCCAAACCGAAACTATGGCTACACCTTC
CASSPRQDPNRNYGYTF
>TRBV6-4|TRBJ1-1|.|.
TGTGCCAGCAGTAACAGGGAAGGCACTGAAGCTTTCTTT
CASSNREGTEAFF
>TRBV9|TRBJ2-1|.|TRBD1
TGTGCCAGCAGCAAGACCGGGACAGTTCTTTACAATGAGCAGTTCTTC
CASSKTGTVLYNEQFF
>TRBV5-4|TRBJ2-5|once|TRBD2
TGTGCCAGCAGCTCCGGACTAGTAGCAGAGACCCAGTACTTC
CASSSGLVAETQYF
>TRBV6-1|TRBJ1-6|.|TRBD1
TGTGCCAGCAGGGGGACAGGGTTTGAATCACCCCTCCACTTT
CASRGTGFESPLHF
>TRBV10-3|TRBJ2-2|.|TRBD2
TGTGCCACCTTAGCGGGGGGCGGAACCGGGGAGCTGTTTTTT
CATLAGGGTGELFF
>TRBV28|TRBJ2-1|once|TRBD1
TGTGCCAGCAGGCCTCTTCAGGGGGCGCTTTACAATGAGCAGTTCTTC
CASRPLQGALYNEQFF
>TRBV2|TRBJ1-1|.|TRBD1
TGTGCCAGCAATTTCGAGGGGACAGGGACAACTTTCTTT
CASNFEGTGTTFF
>TRBV15|TRBJ1-1|.|.
TGTGCCACCAGCAGACCGGAGGTCGTACCTTTCTTT
CATSRPEVVPFF
>TRBV7-8|TRBJ2-1|.|.
TGTGCCAGCAGCCAGCTCGGAGGCAGACTTGACAATGAGCAGTTCTTC
CASSQLGGRLDNEQFF
>TRBV27|TRBJ1-4|.|TRBD1
TGTGCCAGCAGTTTAACAGGGGTCCATGAAAAACTGTTTTTT
CASSLTGVHEKLFF
>TRBV6-6|TRBJ1-4|.|.
TGTGCCAGCAGTAATCCTATCCTGTATGAAAAACTGTTTTTT
CASSNPILYEKLFF
>TRBV7-9|TRBJ1-1|.|.
TGTGCCAGCAGCGCCTTTACAGACGGCACTGAAGCTTTCTTT
CASSAFTDGTEAFF
>TRBV5-1|TRBJ2-3|.|TRBD1
TGCGCCAGCAGCTTGGTCCGGGACAGAGTCACAGATACGCAGTATTTT
CASSLVRDRVTDTQYF
>TRBV5-5|TRBJ1-4|.|.
TGTGCCTCTGGGACATCGGGGAATGAAAAACTGTTTTTT
CASGTSGNEKLFF
>TRBV6-7|TRBJ1-4|.|TRBD1
TGTGCCCCAAAGCCCCGCAGGGGGCGAAGTGAAAAACTGTTTTTT
CAPKPRRGRSEKLFF